Described below is a single TCR beta chain sequence and its context. The antigen remains unidentified. These data are taken from a study of T cell responses to AZD1222 COVID-19 vaccine. Broader study findings: Two doses of AZD1222 preceded a rise in Spike-specific TCR breadth and depth. Clonal diversity may have been underestimated in mostly white British donors.

The CDR3 loop spans 18 amino acids. In germline, CDR1 is SGHAT, CDR2 FQNNGV. Trimming removed 1 base from V and 0 bases from J; junction bases left unmatched: 5. Profiled with immunoSEQ multiplex PCR; TCRdb holds only in-frame clones, not every one. Among about 150,000 clones listed, around nine tenths were seen once. The specimen comprised peripheral blood, sampled 28 days after the second AZD1222 dose. The receptor's source is an adult who received the AZD1222 COVID-19 vaccine. V gene TRBV11-2 combines with J gene TRBJ2-3; 12 positions match TRBD1. CDR3 residues: CASSLVGQGAMSTDTQYF. Written as DNA, the CDR3 is TGTGCCAGCAGCTTAGTGGGACAGGGGGCTATGAGCACAGATACGCAGTATTTT.